The subject of this entry is one T cell receptor (beta chain). These data originate in a study of T cell changes during pregnancy in multiple sclerosis. The CDR3 loop spans 15 amino acids. Per germline, CDR1 SGDLS and CDR2 YYNGEE. Trimming at V came to 4 bases and at J to 4 bases, leaving 10 bases not matched to a gene. Repertoires were generated with immunoSEQ multiplex PCR, while TCRdb's copy carries only in-frame clones and drops some. The sample contains about 60,000 clones, around 93% of which appear only once. The chain has TRBV9 and TRBJ2-7; 8 bases align to TRBD1. The sequence was collected from a female donor with multiple sclerosis, enrolled in a pregnancy study. Sequenced here: peripheral blood, sampled in the first trimester of pregnancy. This CDR3 is CASSPRQGSFYEQYF. CDR3 nucleotides: TGTGCCAGCAGCCCACGACAGGGGAGTTTTTACGAGCAGTACTTC.